The 20 T cell receptor beta chains reported below all come from one sample, sequenced in a study of cytomegalovirus exposure and HLA in healthy donors. With 60 Vbeta and 13 Jbeta primers, the PCR was carried out. Clones were sequenced by immunoSEQ multiplex PCR, and TCRdb holds only the in-frame ones, with some missing. The table has some 130,000 clones, roughly three quarters seen once. Sequencing was performed on PBMCs. The receptors originated from a woman aged 60-70 years in good health and CMV-seronegative.

The gene calls are TRBV28 and TRBJ2-5; TRBD1 matches 8 bases. Germline CDR1 is MDHEN and CDR2 is SYDVKM. The CDR3 is 16 amino acids. V trimming: 6 bases; J trimming: 4 bases; junction bases outside the gene matches: 13. The DNA for the CDR3 is TGTGCCAGCAGAGCCCGACCCGGACAGGGCGCAGAGACCCAGTACTTC. Its protein product is CASRARPGQGAETQYF. Supplemented by reference TRBV28 and TRBJ2-5, the full variable domain reads DVKVTQSSRYLVKRTGEKVFLECVQDMDHENMFWYRQDPGLGLRLIYFSYDVKMKEKGDIPEGYSVSREKKERFSLILESASTNQTSMYLCASRARPGQGAETQYFGPGTRLLVL.

J is TRBJ1-2 and V is TRBV21-1; the D segment call TRBD1 is taken from the table without a DNA check. TRBV21-1 corresponds to a pseudogene. CDR3 size: 14 residues. The CDR3 nucleotides read TGTGCCAGCAGCAAAGGGGCAGGGGGCTATGGCTACACCTTC. Translated, it gives CASSKGAGGYGYTF.

The chain has TRBV9 and TRBJ2-1; 8 bases match TRBD1. The CDR3 loop spans 15 amino acids. V shed 3 bases and J 8 bases; nucleotides not matched to a gene: 10. Germline-derived CDR1 and CDR2 are SGDLS and YYNGEE. CDR3 loop: CASSGTGILGYEQFF. CDR3 nucleotide sequence: TGTGCCAGCAGCGGGACAGGGATACTAGGCTATGAGCAGTTCTTC.

The chain uses TRBV5-6 and TRBJ2-1; TRBD1 matches 9 bases. CDR1 is SGHDT, CDR2 YYEEEE, per germline. With V trimmed by 4 bases and J by 0 bases, 5 bases remained unmatched. The CDR3 extends over 16 amino acids. As DNA, the CDR3 is TGTGCCAGCAGCGGAGGGACAGGGCTCTCCTACAATGAGCAGTTCTTC. It encodes CASSGGTGLSYNEQFF. The full variable domain, its missing parts supplied by reference TRBV5-6 and TRBJ2-1, is DAGVTQSPTHLIKTRGQQVTLRCSPKSGHDTVSWYQQALGQGPQFIFQYYEEEERQRGNFPDRFSGHQFPNYSSELNVNALLLGDSALYLCASSGGTGLSYNEQFFGPGTRLTVL.

This clone was detected only once. The J gene is TRBJ2-7, the V gene TRBV19, with D perhaps matching TRBD2 (5 bases). The germline gives CDR1 LNHDA, CDR2 SQIVND (reference sequence). The V and J ends lost 3 bases and 3 bases respectively, with 12 bases between them. The CDR3 covers 14 residues. Written as DNA, the CDR3 is TGTGCCAGTAGTATCGGGATCCGGGTCTACGAGCAGTACTTC. It is translated as CASSIGIRVYEQYF.

Concerning this clone itself: The identical CDR3 is also encoded by other nucleotide sequences in the sample. The rearrangement uses TRBV18 and TRBJ1-1; no reliable D call. V lost 3 bases to trimming and J lost 0 bases, with 11 bases between them. Per the germline V gene, CDR1 is KGHSH and CDR2 is LQKENI. The CDR3 runs to 15 residues. CDR3 residues: CASSPVAGMNTEAFF. CDR3 bases: TGTGCCAGCTCACCGGTCGCAGGAATGAACACTGAAGCTTTCTTT. The variable domain in full, with the rest retrieved from reference TRBV18 and TRBJ1-1, is NAGVMQNPRHLVRRRGQEARLRCSPMKGHSHVYWYRQLPEEGLKFMVYLQKENIIDESGMPKERFSAEFPKEGPSILRIQQVVRGDSAAYFCASSPVAGMNTEAFFGQGTRLTVV.

The V and J genes are TRBV11-2 and TRBJ1-5; weak D call: TRBD1 (5 bases). CDR1 and CDR2 (germline): SGHAT, FQNNGV. The CDR3 length is 14 residues. V gave up 5 bases and J gave up 5 bases, with 13 bases separating them. CDR3: CASSRSGSYQPQHF. The CDR3 DNA reads TGTGCCAGCAGCCGATCAGGGTCTTATCAGCCCCAGCATTTT.

This clone was counted a few times. CDR3 region: CASRRGGEQYF. The DNA for the CDR3 is TGTGCCAGCAGAAGGGGGGGTGAGCAGTACTTC. The chain employs TRBV6-5 and TRBJ2-7; D is possibly TRBD2 (7 bases). V was cut by 6 bases and J by 7 bases, with 10 bases left in between. Germline V CDR1 and CDR2: MNHEY, SVGAGI. CDR3 length: 11 amino acids.

The chain is built from TRBV6-6 and TRBJ2-7; 10 bases fit TRBD2. Losses at the gene ends were 4 bases for V and 6 bases for J; bases not matched to a gene: 6. CDR1 is MNHNY and CDR2 is SVGAGI in the germline V gene (reference sequence). The CDR3 covers 14 residues. In DNA, the CDR3 is TGTGCCAGCAGTTCAGGACTAGCGGCCTCCGAGCAGTACTTC. It codes for CASSSGLAASEQYF.

The chain couples TRBV7-9 to TRBJ1-2, with TRBD1 matching over 10 bases. With 5 bases clipped from V and 4 bases from J, the junction kept 7 bases outside the gene matches. The length of the CDR3 is 15 residues. Germline V CDR1 and CDR2: SEHNR, FQNEAQ (reference sequence). The CDR3 nucleotides are TGTGCCAGCAGCACCCCGACAGGGGGCATCTATGGCTACACCTTC. Translating gives CASSTPTGGIYGYTF.

The chain combines TRBV5-1 with TRBJ1-1; D gene ambiguous. The CDR3 loop spans 13 amino acids. Trimming pared 0 bases from V and 7 bases from J, leaving 10 bases between. CDR1 and CDR2 from the germline V gene are SGHRS and YFSETQ. CDR3 sequence reads: CASSLGGGGEAFF. The CDR3 DNA reads TGCGCCAGCAGCTTGGGGGGAGGCGGTGAAGCTTTCTTT.

The chain combines TRBV5-6 with TRBJ1-2; possibly TRBD1 for D (6 bases). V was shortened by 4 bases and J by 8 bases, with 21 bases between the two germline ends. Germline loops: CDR1 SGHDT, CDR2 YYEEEE. The CDR3 sequence is 15 residues long. The DNA for the CDR3 is TGTGCCAGCAGCGTGTACAGGGAACGGGGCGAGGGCTACACCTTC. Protein: CASSVYRERGEGYTF. Full variable domain (remainder filled in from reference TRBV5-6 and TRBJ1-2): DAGVTQSPTHLIKTRGQQVTLRCSPKSGHDTVSWYQQALGQGPQFIFQYYEEEERQRGNFPDRFSGHQFPNYSSELNVNALLLGDSALYLCASSVYRERGEGYTFGSGTRLTVV.

A few counts support this clone. This chain uses TRBV7-3 with TRBJ2-7; 9 nucleotides agree with TRBD1. The CDR3 is 15 residues long. The germline gives CDR1 SGHTA, CDR2 FQGTGA. V lost 5 bases and J lost 3; bases outside the gene matches: 8. The CDR3 DNA sequence: TGTGCCAGCAGCCCGAGTGGACAGGGGCTCTACGAGCAGTACTTC. Protein: CASSPSGQGLYEQYF.

This clone was counted a single time. The V call is TRBV14, the J call TRBJ2-1; the match to TRBD2 covers 10 bases. The V segment lost 4 bases and the J segment 9 bases; nucleotides outside the gene matches: 30. The CDR3 is 22 residues long. Germline values: CDR1 SGHDN, CDR2 FVKESK. CDR3 amino acids: CASSLLPGHDRITSGEWGEQFF. The CDR3, as DNA: TGTGCCAGCAGCCTCCTCCCAGGGCACGATAGGATTACTAGCGGGGAATGGGGTGAGCAGTTCTTC. The whole variable domain, filled in from reference TRBV14 and TRBJ2-1, reads EAGVTQFPSHSVIEKGQTVTLRCDPISGHDNLYWYRRVMGKEIKFLLHFVKESKQDESGMPNNRFLAERTGGTYSTLKVQPAELEDSGVYFCASSLLPGHDRITSGEWGEQFFGPGTRLTVL.

The chain carries TRBV27 and TRBJ1-6; 7 bases are a match to TRBD1. The length of the CDR3 is 16 residues. Germline V gene lookup returns CDR1 MNHEY and CDR2 SMNVEV (reference sequence). J lost 7 bases, V lost 5 bases, and 11 bases had no gene match. CDR3 residues: CASSLHRDRFNSPLHF. The CDR3 DNA reads as TGTGCCAGCAGTCTACACCGGGACAGATTCAATTCACCCCTCCACTTT.

J is TRBJ1-2 and V is TRBV7-9; D unclear. This CDR3 is built from 13 residues. V gave up 1 base and J gave up 8 bases, with 11 bases separating them. CDR1 and CDR2 (germline): SEHNR, FQNEAQ (reference sequence). CDR3 bases: TGTGCCAGCAGCTTAGATCCCCGGGTGGGCTACACCTTC. It codes for CASSLDPRVGYTF.

The chain joins TRBV7-9 to TRBJ2-3; 7 nucleotides match TRBD1. CDR3 length: 14 residues. Germline trimming cut 7 bases from V and 1 base from J; bases unmatched to any gene: 5. CDR1 is SEHNR, CDR2 FQNEAQ, per germline (reference sequence). In DNA form, the CDR3 reads TGTGCCAGCACCCGACAGGGACGCACAGATACGCAGTATTTT. Its translation: CASTRQGRTDTQYF. The whole variable domain, remainder taken from reference TRBV7-9 and TRBJ2-3, is DTGVSQNPRHKITKRGQNVTFRCDPISEHNRLYWYRQTLGQGPEFLTYFQNEAQLEKSRLLSDRFSAERPKGSFSTLEIQRTEQGDSAMYLCASTRQGRTDTQYFGPGTRLTVL.

This clone was counted a single time. The chain carries TRBV5-4 and TRBJ2-7; D gene unclear. The CDR3 consists of 17 residues. Germline-derived CDR1 and CDR2 are SGHNT and YYREEE (reference sequence). The V end was cut by 0 bases, the J end by 6 bases, with 22 bases between. This CDR3 is CASSLGKKQPTPREQYF. The CDR3 region has the DNA TGTGCCAGCAGCTTGGGCAAAAAACAGCCGACCCCGCGCGAGCAGTACTTC.

The V gene is TRBV5-8, the J gene TRBJ1-1; D unclear. Germline loops: CDR1 SGHTS, CDR2 YDEGEE. The V gene lost 4 bases and the J gene lost 5 bases, with 15 bases spanning the gap. The CDR3 length is 14 residues. The CDR3 nucleotides are TGTGCCAGCAGCCCCGCAACCCTCGGGACTGAAGCTTTCTTT. Translated: CASSPATLGTEAFF.

This clone came up a few times. The V and J genes are TRBV5-4 and TRBJ1-4; maybe TRBD1 (5 bases). V shed 6 bases and J shed 8 bases, with 20 bases lying between them. Per the germline V gene, CDR1 is SGHNT and CDR2 is YYREEE (reference sequence). The CDR3 totals 15 residues. In DNA, the CDR3 is TGTGCCAGCACCTCGGATCCCGGGGGACGGGAAAAACTGTTTTTT. Amino acids: CASTSDPGGREKLFF.